This T cell receptor beta chain is drawn from a study of cytomegalovirus exposure and HLA in healthy donors. The germline gives CDR1 SGHKS, CDR2 YYEKEE (reference sequence). With 7 bases removed from V and 0 bases from J, the gap between germline ends came to 14 bases. This CDR3 has 15 amino acids. Libraries were prepared by immunoSEQ multiplex PCR; TCRdb keeps only in-frame clonotypes and omits some of them. This table holds 120,000 or so clones, around nine tenths found once. This clone turned up a few times. This TCR was sampled from a woman younger than 35 in good health and CMV-seronegative. The specimen sequenced was PBMCs. The chain uses TRBV5-5 and TRBJ1-3, with D perhaps TRBD1 (5 bases). The CDR3 loop reads CASRRVTGSGNTIYF. The DNA for the CDR3 is TGTGCCAGCCGTCGAGTCACAGGCTCTGGAAACACCATATATTTT.